These 31 T cell receptor beta chains came from one sample sequenced in a study of molecular identifiers for immune sequencing clone quantification (dated by TCRdb to 2016 to 2019). Library construction relied on PCR. Sequenced using an Illumina HiSeq 4000. Through fastp at Q25 and MiXCR, TCRdb rebuilt clones from the public reads, retaining in-frame beta chains. Each entry is one CDR3 protein sequence, shown with its most common DNA and genes. Here the sample has fewer than 350,000 distinct CDR3 sequences; 20% to 25% occur a single time. The ten largest clones take up approximately 0.85% of the sample. The sample comprised naive CD8+ T cells from blood, with Jurkat cell RNA spiked in. In the paper's terms, the cell subset or site label means: FACS-sorted CD8+CD4-CCR7+CD45RA+ naive T cells. The receptor source for this set is a human donor in good health. Some libraries in this study had Jurkat cell RNA spiked in.

This clonotype was found a few times. The genes are TRBV19 and TRBJ1-1, with D possibly being TRBD1 (6 bases). The V gene lost 7 bases and the J gene lost 4 bases, with 10 bases spanning the gap. The CDR3 has 12 amino acids. Germline V gene data show CDR1 as LNHDA and CDR2 as SQIVND (reference sequence). The CDR3 here is CASNRGITEAFF. The CDR3 bases are TGTGCCAGTAATAGGGGGATCACTGAAGCTTTCTTT.

With regard to this clonotype: A much larger clone lies a single base off, so this may be a read error. The rearrangement links TRBV27 to TRBJ2-6; D call uncertain. Germline V gene sequence: CDR1 MNHEY, CDR2 SMNVEV (reference sequence). CDR3 length: 14 residues. The ends were cut back, 3 bases at V and 0 bases at J, with 3 bases in the middle. The CDR3 protein is CASSFRSGANVLTF. The CDR3 nucleotides are TGTGCCAGCAGTTTTCGCTCTGGGGCCAACGTCCTGACTTTC.

This clonotype was detected many times. J is TRBJ2-7 and V is TRBV20-1, with 7 bases identical to TRBD2. Trimming took 7 bases from V and 0 from J; bases not matched to a gene: 9. Per germline, CDR1 DFQATT and CDR2 SNEGSKA (reference sequence). This CDR3 is 14 amino acids long. This chain's CDR3 is CSVPTSPISYEQYF. In DNA form, the CDR3 reads TGCAGTGTCCCGACTAGCCCTATCTCCTACGAGCAGTACTTC.

This clonotype has more than one count but fewer than ten. The chain links TRBV2 to TRBJ2-1, with D uncertain. This CDR3 comprises 14 residues. Per the germline V gene, CDR1 is SNHLY and CDR2 is FYNNEI. V gave up 8 bases and J gave up 7 bases, with 18 bases separating them. In DNA form, the CDR3 reads TGTGCCAGCGACGTTCCTTCGCAGGCTAATGAGCAGTTCTTC. It yields the protein CASDVPSQANEQFF.

A note on this clonotype: Because the CDR3 is missing its conserved closing phenylalanine or tryptophan, this is likely a read error. The rearrangement joins TRBV12-3 or TRBV12-4 to TRBJ1-1; the D is unclear. V was trimmed by 4 bases and J by 7 bases, leaving 13 bases between them. The CDR3 spans 13 residues. The CDR3 is CASSWAPPGEAFS. The CDR3 DNA follows: TGTGCCAGCAGTTGGGCGCCACCAGGTGAAGCTTTCTCT.

This clonotype was detected many times. The chain couples TRBV7-6 to TRBJ2-7; a weak D match, TRBD1 (6 bases). The CDR3 loop spans 14 amino acids. Trimming stripped 5 bases from V and 2 bases from J, with 13 bases between. Germline V CDR1 and CDR2: SGHVS, FNYEAQ. The CDR3 DNA follows: TGTGCCAGCAGCCCTAGGGACACGACCTACGAGCAGTACTTC. This gives the protein CASSPRDTTYEQYF. The variable domain in full, completed from reference TRBV7-6 and TRBJ2-7, reads GAGVSQSPRYKVTKRGQDVALRCDPISGHVSLYWYRQALGQGPEFLTYFNYEAQQDKSGLPNDRFSAERPEGSISTLTIQRTEQRDSAMYRCASSPRDTTYEQYFGPGTRLTVT.

Ten or more counts support this clonotype. The rearrangement uses TRBV27 and TRBJ1-4; no firm D call. CDR3 length: 18 residues. Deletions cut 5 bases from V and 1 base from J, with 20 bases between. Germline-derived CDR1 and CDR2 are MNHEY and SMNVEV (reference sequence). The CDR3, as DNA: TGTGCCAGCAGTCCTAACGGGGTTAGTTTTAGAACTAATGAAAAACTGTTTTTT. This codes for CASSPNGVSFRTNEKLFF.

The table lists this clonotype with many counts. The rearrangement joins TRBV25-1 to TRBJ1-5; weak D call: TRBD1 (6 bases). Trimming shortened V by 5 bases and J by 11 bases, and 19 bases separated the two germline ends. The CDR3 loop spans 14 amino acids. The germline CDR1 and CDR2 sequences are MGHDK and SYGVNS. The CDR3 DNA sequence: TGTGCCAGCAGTCCCCCGGGGGCCCCGGGTGCCCAGCATTTT. It codes for CASSPPGAPGAQHF.

Many counts were recorded for this clonotype. This sequence joins TRBV19 and TRBJ2-2; TRBD1 is a possible D gene (5 bases). CDR3 size: 12 residues. Trimming left V 4 bases short and J 6 bases short, with 6 bases between. The V gene's germline CDR1 is LNHDA and CDR2 SQIVND (reference sequence). The CDR3 nucleotides are TGTGCCAGTAGTAGGGGCCCCGGGGAGCTGTTTTTT. Amino acid sequence: CASSRGPGELFF.

This clonotype appeared many times. V and J are TRBV28 and TRBJ1-5, with D perhaps matching TRBD1 (6 bases). Germline V gene lookup returns CDR1 MDHEN and CDR2 SYDVKM. This CDR3 spans 15 amino acids. Trimming took 3 bases from V and 7 from J, leaving 16 bases between them. DNA of the CDR3: TGTGCCAGCAGTTTTGTCCAGGGGCCGGGACAGCCCCAGCATTTT. Translation: CASSFVQGPGQPQHF. The full variable domain, with the rest looked up from reference TRBV28 and TRBJ1-5, is DVKVTQSSRYLVKRTGEKVFLECVQDMDHENMFWYRQDPGLGLRLIYFSYDVKMKEKGDIPEGYSVSREKKERFSLILESASTNQTSMYLCASSFVQGPGQPQHFGDGTRLSIL.

Concerning this clonotype itself: This sequence may be a read error, since a much larger clone differs from it by one base. The chain is built from TRBV19 and TRBJ1-5; no reliable D call. V was cut by 11 bases and J by 4 bases, with 15 bases left in between. The CDR3 is 13 residues long. Germline V gene data show CDR1 as LNHDA and CDR2 as SQIVND (reference sequence). The CDR3, as DNA: TGTGCCGGTAACCCTCAGAAGAATCAGCCCCAGCATTTT. It codes for CAGNPQKNQPQHF.

This clonotype showed up many times. The J gene is TRBJ1-1, the V gene TRBV2, with a tentative D call TRBD1 (5 bases). V lost 0 bases and J 6 bases, leaving 11 bases between the germline ends. Germline V CDR1 and CDR2: SNHLY, FYNNEI. The CDR3 has 14 amino acids. The CDR3 DNA sequence: TGTGCCAGCAGTGAAGCGCCCGGGGGTCCTGAAGCTTTCTTT. It specifies CASSEAPGGPEAFF. Using reference TRBV2 and TRBJ1-1 for the parts outside the CDR3, the full variable domain is EPEVTQTPSHQVTQMGQEVILRCVPISNHLYFYWYRQILGQKVEFLVSFYNNEISEKSEIFDDQFSVERPDGSNFTLKIRSTKLEDSAMYFCASSEAPGGPEAFFGQGTRLTVV.

This clonotype was picked up a small number of times. The chain links TRBV2 to TRBJ2-5; D is unclear. Germline V gene sequence: CDR1 SNHLY, CDR2 FYNNEI. The length of the CDR3 is 15 residues. Between the trimmed V and J ends, which lost 1 base and 1 base, there was a span of 10 bases. The CDR3 reads CASSEGTSSQETQYF. Here the CDR3 DNA reads TGTGCCAGCAGTGAAGGGACGAGCAGCCAAGAGACCCAGTACTTC.

This clonotype was counted at least ten times. The chain uses TRBV19 and TRBJ1-4; D perhaps matches TRBD1 (5 bases). CDR3 size: 15 residues. Trimming took 5 bases from V and 0 from J, leaving 10 bases between them. Germline V lookup: CDR1 LNHDA, CDR2 SQIVND (reference sequence). CDR3 in DNA: TGTGCCAGTAGTCCGGACATTGCAACTAATGAAAAACTGTTTTTT. Residues: CASSPDIATNEKLFF. Full variable domain (rest looked up from reference TRBV19 and TRBJ1-4): DGGITQSPKYLFRKEGQNVTLSCEQNLNHDAMYWYRQDPGQGLRLIYYSQIVNDFQKGDIAEGYSVSREKKESFPLTVTSAQKNPTAFYLCASSPDIATNEKLFFGSGTQLSVL.

A few counts support this clonotype. This chain joins TRBV19 and TRBJ2-7, with D possibly matching TRBD2 (7 bases). The CDR3 contains 14 residues. V was pared by 7 bases and J by 2 bases, with 15 bases between. CDR1 and CDR2 (germline): LNHDA, SQIVND (reference sequence). The CDR3 DNA reads as TGTGCCAGTACGGAGGGGGGGCCAGCCTACGAGCAGTACTTC. Protein: CASTEGGPAYEQYF.

In its sample, this clonotype was seen a few times. The V gene is TRBV27, the J gene TRBJ2-5; 10 bases line up with TRBD2. This CDR3 comprises 13 residues. Per germline, CDR1 MNHEY and CDR2 SMNVEV (reference sequence). Trimming at V came to 7 bases and at J to 4 bases, leaving 3 bases not matched to a gene. The CDR3, as DNA: TGTGCCAGCAAGGCTAGCGGGGGAGAGACCCAGTACTTC. It translates to CASKASGGETQYF.

This clonotype was seen many times. V usage is TRBV7-9 and J usage is TRBJ2-3; D remains unclear. The V end lost 6 bases, the J end lost 2 bases, and 6 bases lay between the germline ends. Germline V CDR1 and CDR2: SEHNR, FQNEAQ (reference sequence). This CDR3 has 12 residues. The CDR3 region is CASRQNTDTQYF. CDR3 nucleotides: TGTGCCAGCAGACAAAACACAGATACGCAGTATTTT.

In regard to this clonotype: A much larger clone lies one base from this, so it may be a read error. This sequence joins TRBV7-8 and TRBJ1-5; weak D call: TRBD1 (6 bases). The CDR3 totals 15 residues. Germline loops: CDR1 SGHVS, CDR2 FQNEAQ. The CDR3 spells CVSSLHRVSNQPQHF. The CDR3 DNA reads as TGTGTCAGCAGCTTGCACAGGGTTAGTAATCAGCCCCAGCATTTT.

The table lists this clonotype with many counts. J is TRBJ2-1 and V is TRBV4-1; a weak D match, TRBD1 (6 bases). This CDR3 is built from 17 residues. Germline values: CDR1 MGHRA, CDR2 YSYEKL. Trimming shortened V by 1 base and J by 7 bases, and 20 bases separated the two germline ends. As DNA, the CDR3 is TGCGCCAGCAGCCAAGGTTTAAGAGGTACAGGGTCGAATGAGCAGTTCTTC. It codes for CASSQGLRGTGSNEQFF.

The chain combines TRBV4-3 with TRBJ2-2, with D tentatively TRBD1 (5 bases). CDR1 LGHNA and CDR2 YSLEER come from the germline V gene. Between the trimmed V and J ends, which lost 0 bases and 5 bases, there was a span of 10 bases. The CDR3 is 15 residues long. CDR3 sequence (DNA): TGCGCCAGCAGCCAAGATTCAGGGTGGACCGGGGAGCTGTTTTTT. As protein: CASSQDSGWTGELFF.

This clonotype has a handful of counts. The V call is TRBV9, the J call TRBJ2-7; D gene unclear. This CDR3 contains 12 residues. Trimming shortened V by 5 bases and J by 3 bases, and 9 bases separated the two germline ends. Looked up from germline, CDR1 is SGDLS and CDR2 is YYNGEE. CDR3 amino acids: CASSRVDYEQYF. DNA of the CDR3: TGTGCCAGCAGTAGGGTCGACTACGAGCAGTACTTC.

This chain links TRBV11-2 with TRBJ2-5; D possibly corresponds to TRBD2 (6 bases). Germline loops: CDR1 SGHAT, CDR2 FQNNGV. The CDR3 has 16 residues. V gave up 0 bases and J gave up 0 bases, with 11 bases separating them. CDR3 protein: CASSLDWAGYQETQYF. The DNA for the CDR3 is TGTGCCAGCAGCTTAGATTGGGCGGGGTACCAAGAGACCCAGTACTTC.

A few counts support this clonotype. The J gene is TRBJ2-1, the V gene TRBV7-9; D is perhaps TRBD2 (6 bases). The CDR3 consists of 19 residues. The V gene lost 5 bases and the J gene lost 2 bases, with 25 bases spanning the gap. Germline V CDR1 and CDR2: SEHNR, FQNEAQ (reference sequence). CDR3 loop: CASSPPRASVTPPYNEQFF. In nucleotides, the CDR3 is TGTGCCAGCAGCCCCCCCCGGGCTAGCGTTACACCCCCCTACAATGAGCAGTTCTTC. The full variable domain, rest sourced from reference TRBV7-9 and TRBJ2-1, is DTGVSQNPRHKITKRGQNVTFRCDPISEHNRLYWYRQTLGQGPEFLTYFQNEAQLEKSRLLSDRFSAERPKGSFSTLEIQRTEQGDSAMYLCASSPPRASVTPPYNEQFFGPGTRLTVL.

The chain has TRBV4-3 and TRBJ2-3; D might be TRBD2 (6 bases). Germline V gene lookup returns CDR1 LGHNA and CDR2 YSLEER. Trimming pared 4 bases from V and 0 bases from J, leaving 14 bases between. This CDR3 spans 16 amino acids. The CDR3 coding sequence is TGCGCCAGCAGCCGCGACGGGCGGGGCAGCACAGATACGCAGTATTTT. Its protein is CASSRDGRGSTDTQYF.

This clonotype was seen at least ten times. This chain links TRBV6-5 with TRBJ2-5; D is unresolved. The CDR3 spans 13 residues. With 2 bases removed from V and 5 bases from J, the gap between germline ends came to 9 bases. Germline CDR1 is MNHEY and CDR2 is SVGAGI. CDR3 loop: CASSYGFPETQYF. CDR3 sequence (DNA): TGTGCCAGCAGTTACGGCTTCCCGGAGACCCAGTACTTC.

The chain is built from TRBV4-2 and TRBJ2-7; 8 bases fit TRBD2. Germline assignment: CDR1 LGHNA and CDR2 YNFKEQ. The ends lost 0 bases at V and 3 bases at J; junction bases unmatched: 1. The CDR3 loop spans 14 amino acids. The CDR3 DNA reads TGTGCCAGCAGCCAAGAACTAGCGGACTACGAGCAGTACTTC. The encoded protein is CASSQELADYEQYF.

This chain uses TRBV4-1 with TRBJ1-5; D gene unclear. The CDR3 totals 17 residues. Germline V gene data show CDR1 as MGHRA and CDR2 as YSYEKL. The germline V and J ends were trimmed by 1 base and 0 bases, with 13 bases remaining between them. The CDR3 coding sequence is TGCGCCAGCAGCCAAGTGGCTATCGGAACTAGCAATCAGCCCCAGCATTTT. Its protein is CASSQVAIGTSNQPQHF.

This clonotype was counted at least ten times. The genes are TRBV12-5 and TRBJ2-1, with D possibly matching TRBD2 (5 bases). The length of the CDR3 is 16 residues. Germline CDR1 LGHNT, CDR2 FRNRAP. The V end was cut by 5 bases, the J end by 0 bases, with 14 bases between. The CDR3 is CASGPGGPYSYNEQFF. CDR3 DNA: TGTGCTAGTGGTCCCGGAGGTCCCTACTCCTACAATGAGCAGTTCTTC.

The chain carries TRBV2 and TRBJ2-1; 10 positions match TRBD2. The length of the CDR3 is 16 residues. Per the germline V gene, CDR1 is SNHLY and CDR2 is FYNNEI. Trimming at V came to 0 bases and at J to 3 bases, leaving 2 bases not matched to a gene. This CDR3 is CASSEAVAGGYNEQFF. Here the CDR3 DNA reads TGTGCCAGCAGTGAAGCCGTAGCGGGAGGCTACAATGAGCAGTTCTTC.

This clonotype was seen at least ten times. The J gene is TRBJ2-1, the V gene TRBV11-3, with D perhaps TRBD2 (6 bases). Trimming removed 2 bases from V and 5 bases from J, with 7 bases in between. CDR3 length: 13 amino acids. CDR1 SGHNT and CDR2 YENEEA come from the germline V gene. CDR3 in DNA: TGTGCCAGCAGCTTACGCGGGGACAATGAGCAGTTCTTC. Its protein product is CASSLRGDNEQFF.

This clonotype was seen at least ten times. The chain joins TRBV6-5 to TRBJ2-7; 11 bases line up with TRBD2. J lost 6 bases, V lost 0 bases, and 4 bases had no gene match. Germline V gives CDR1 MNHEY, CDR2 SVGAGI. The CDR3 runs 15 residues. The CDR3 loop reads CASSYSTSGSPEQYF. CDR3 DNA sequence: TGTGCCAGCAGTTACTCAACTAGCGGGAGTCCCGAGCAGTACTTC.